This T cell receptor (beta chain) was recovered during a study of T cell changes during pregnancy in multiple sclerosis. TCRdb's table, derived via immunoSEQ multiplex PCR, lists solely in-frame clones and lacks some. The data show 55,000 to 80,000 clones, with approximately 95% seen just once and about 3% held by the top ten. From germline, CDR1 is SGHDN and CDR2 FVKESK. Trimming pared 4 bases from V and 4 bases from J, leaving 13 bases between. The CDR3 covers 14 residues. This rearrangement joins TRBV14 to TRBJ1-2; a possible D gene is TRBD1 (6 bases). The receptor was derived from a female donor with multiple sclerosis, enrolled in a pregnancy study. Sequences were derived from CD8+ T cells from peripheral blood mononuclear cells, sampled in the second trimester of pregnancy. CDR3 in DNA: TGTGCCAGCAGCCCGCAGGGGATTGGCTATGGCTACACCTTC. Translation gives CASSPQGIGYGYTF.